Reported below is one T cell receptor beta chain. The antigen remains unidentified. CDR3 length: 12 amino acids. Losses at the gene ends were 8 bases for V and 9 bases for J; bases not matched to a gene: 9. Looked up from germline, CDR1 is MNHEY and CDR2 is SVGAGI. This specimen comes from a study of siplizumab effects on memory and regulatory T cells. Study-wide findings and caveats: Alloreactive clones mapping to unstimulated subsets formed only a minor fraction. With siplizumab, mappable alloreactive CD4+ clones averaged approximately 70% Treg-derived, versus 25% to 30% in controls.

TCR templates, around 9.3 x 10^4 per sample, were assayed. Here immunoSEQ multiplex PCR was the method, and the copy in TCRdb shows in-frame clones only, minus some. The table includes approximately 120,000 clones, around 93% detected once. This chain connects TRBV6-5 to TRBJ1-2; 7 bases align to TRBD1. The sequence came from a human donor in good health. Sequenced sample: non-Treg CD4+ T cells sorted from blood. CDR3 amino acids: CASSRQGMSYTF. CDR3 sequence (DNA): TGTGCCAGCTCCAGACAGGGAATGAGCTACACCTTC.